A selection of T cell receptor beta chains follows, all from one sample in a study of blood T cell repertoires in COVID-19. Generated by immunoSEQ multiplex PCR, the TCRdb table keeps only in-frame clones and is missing some. The data contain roughly 200,000 clones, around nine tenths of them singletons. Material: peripheral blood. The receptors stem from a man between 35 and 55 years old with active or convalescent COVID-19. Both conserved end residues are part of each CDR3. D genes are given only for firm matches. Only some rows state a clone size, as once, few, many or a class for expanded clones.

cdr3_length	clone_size	j_call	d_call	v_call	cdr3_nt	cdr3_aa
15	.	TRBJ1-5	.	TRBV7-9	TGTGCCAGCAGTCTAGGGGCTGGGTGGAATCAGCCCCAGCATTTT	CASSLGAGWNQPQHF
16	.	TRBJ2-1	TRBD2	TRBV18	TGTGCCAGCTCACCACCGGGGCGGGGGTCATACAATGAGCAGTTCTTC	CASSPPGRGSYNEQFF
15	.	TRBJ2-3	.	TRBV9	TGTGCCAGCAGCGTAGGGACAGTTTCGGCAGATACGCAGTATTTT	CASSVGTVSADTQYF
13	.	TRBJ1-1	.	TRBV7-2	TGTGCCAGCAGTCACCGGGACTACACTGAAGCTTTCTTT	CASSHRDYTEAFF
15	once	TRBJ1-2	TRBD1	TRBV7-9	TGTGCCAGCAGCCCTGAGGGACAGCCTGACTATGGCTACACCTTC	CASSPEGQPDYGYTF
15	.	TRBJ1-3	.	TRBV18	TGTGCCAGCTCCAGGGAAGGTCGCTCTGGAAACACCATATATTTT	CASSREGRSGNTIYF
13	.	TRBJ1-2	TRBD1	TRBV20-1	TGCAGTGCTAGTAACAGGGGGCGAAGTGGCTACACCTTC	CSASNRGRSGYTF
13	.	TRBJ2-1	.	TRBV11-2	TGTGCCAGCAGCTTGGGCCGGTACAATGAGCAGTTCTTC	CASSLGRYNEQFF
14	.	TRBJ2-3	TRBD1	TRBV29-1	TGCAGCGTCGGTGACAGGGTCAGAGGAGATACGCAGTATTTT	CSVGDRVRGDTQYF
12	.	TRBJ1-3	.	TRBV19	TGTGCCAGTAGTCAATCTGGAAACACCATATATTTT	CASSQSGNTIYF
13	.	TRBJ1-4	TRBD1	TRBV28	TGTGCCAGCAGTCAGGGGGTTAATGAAAAACTGTTTTTT	CASSQGVNEKLFF
15	.	TRBJ2-7	TRBD2	TRBV27	TGTGCCAGCAGTCGGAATAGCGGGGGGGCCGGCGAGCAGTACTTC	CASSRNSGGAGEQYF
12	.	TRBJ2-3	TRBD2	TRBV2	TGTGCCAGCGCGACTAGCGGGTATACGCAGTATTTT	CASATSGYTQYF
14	few	TRBJ1-4	.	TRBV13	TGTGCCAGCAGCGAGACAGGAAGGGATGAAAAACTGTTTTTT	CASSETGRDEKLFF
15	.	TRBJ2-1	TRBD2	TRBV27	TGTGCCAGCAGTTTTCAGCGGGGGGTCTACAATGAGCAGTTCTTC	CASSFQRGVYNEQFF
12	.	TRBJ2-7	.	TRBV7-2	TGTGCCAGCAGCTTAGACAGGAACGAGCAGTACTTC	CASSLDRNEQYF
14	.	TRBJ1-1	.	TRBV7-9	TGTGCCAGCAGCGGAGGACGTACGAACACTGAAGCTTTCTTT	CASSGGRTNTEAFF
18	.	TRBJ2-3	TRBD2	TRBV7-9	TGTGCCAGCAGCCCACCGATTCAGGCTAGCGGGGGTCTGAATACGCAGTATTTT	CASSPPIQASGGLNTQYF
15	.	TRBJ2-2	TRBD2	TRBV7-6	TGTGCCAGCAGCTTAGAGGGACTAGCTGTCGGGGAGCTGTTTTTT	CASSLEGLAVGELFF
15	.	TRBJ1-2	.	TRBV6-5	TGTGCCAGCAGTTACGGCGGACACAGGGCGAATGGCTACACCTTC	CASSYGGHRANGYTF
15	.	TRBJ2-2	TRBD1	TRBV3-1/TRBV3-2	TGTGCCAGCAGCCTAGTGGGGACAGGGTCCGGGGAGCTGTTTTTT	CASSLVGTGSGELFF
16	.	TRBJ1-5	TRBD1	TRBV27	TGTGCCAGCAGCAAAGACAGGGTTTTGGCCCCTCAGCCCCAGCATTTT	CASSKDRVLAPQPQHF
14	.	TRBJ2-3	TRBD1	TRBV28	TGTGCCAGCATAGGACAGGGGTTGACAGATACGCAGTATTTT	CASIGQGLTDTQYF
13	.	TRBJ1-2	.	TRBV2	TGTGCCAGCACAACCGATTATACAGGGTTTTACACCTTC	CASTTDYTGFYTF
12	.	TRBJ1-5	.	TRBV12-3/TRBV12-4	TGTGCCAGCAGTACAGGGTTTCAGCCCCAGCATTTT	CASSTGFQPQHF
12	.	TRBJ1-2	.	TRBV5-5	TGTGCCAGCAGCTTCGTATCTCATGGCTACACCTTC	CASSFVSHGYTF
16	.	TRBJ2-7	TRBD1	TRBV4-3	TGCGCCAGCAGCCAAGAAGGGACAGGGAAACCCTACGAGCAGTACTTC	CASSQEGTGKPYEQYF
15	.	TRBJ1-1	.	TRBV6-5	TGTGCCAGCAGTTACAGGGAGGGGATGAACACTGAAGCTTTCTTT	CASSYREGMNTEAFF
14	.	TRBJ2-7	.	TRBV29-1	TGCAGCGTCAACCGGGACTCGAGCTCCTACGAGCAGTACTTC	CSVNRDSSSYEQYF
16	.	TRBJ2-7	TRBD2	TRBV7-2	TGTGCCAGCAGCCGGGGACTAGCGGGGGGCTCCTACGAGCAGTACTTC	CASSRGLAGGSYEQYF
15	.	TRBJ2-3	TRBD2	TRBV4-2	TGTGCCAGCAGCCAAAGGCGGGGGGAGGGAGATACGCAGTATTTT	CASSQRRGEGDTQYF
15	.	TRBJ2-7	.	TRBV18	TGTGCCAGCTCACCATCCGAGGGTCCCGGTTGGGAGCAGTACTTC	CASSPSEGPGWEQYF
13	.	TRBJ1-1	.	TRBV5-1	TGCGCCAGCAGCTTGGCCTTGGGGCCCGAAGCTTTCTTT	CASSLALGPEAFF
14	.	TRBJ1-4	.	TRBV30	TGTGCCTGGAGCGGAGGTGGAGCTAATGAAAAACTGTTTTTT	CAWSGGGANEKLFF
15	.	TRBJ2-5	.	TRBV11-3	TGTGCCAGCACCCTTGGCCCCTCGTACCAAGAGACCCAGTACTTC	CASTLGPSYQETQYF
13	.	TRBJ2-3	.	TRBV27	TGTGCCAGCAGGGGACACACCACAGATACGCAGTATTTT	CASRGHTTDTQYF
13	.	TRBJ1-1	.	TRBV19	TGTGCCAGTAGTTCAACGGGACTTCCCATCGCTTTCTTT	CASSSTGLPIAFF
15	.	TRBJ2-7	TRBD2	TRBV4-3	TGCGCCAGCAGCCCCCAAAGAGCGGGGGCTTACGAGCAGTACTTC	CASSPQRAGAYEQYF
13	.	TRBJ1-5	.	TRBV4-3	TGCGCCAGCAGCCAAGATTTTCGGGAGCCCCAGCATTTT	CASSQDFREPQHF
13	.	TRBJ2-3	TRBD2	TRBV7-2	TGTGCCAGCAGCTTGGGATGGGGGGGGTGGAAGTATTTT	CASSLGWGGWKYF
15	.	TRBJ1-5	.	TRBV3-1/TRBV3-2	TGTGCCAGCAGCCAAGACAGTAGGGGCAGACAGCCCCAGCATTTT	CASSQDSRGRQPQHF
15	.	TRBJ1-3	.	TRBV3-1/TRBV3-2	TGTGCCAGCAGCCAAGAGGGACTCTCTGGAAACACCATATATTTT	CASSQEGLSGNTIYF
16	.	TRBJ2-5	.	TRBV7-9	TGTGCCAGCAGCCCTAGGGGGGGCGCGGCGGGAGAGACCCAGTACTTC	CASSPRGGAAGETQYF